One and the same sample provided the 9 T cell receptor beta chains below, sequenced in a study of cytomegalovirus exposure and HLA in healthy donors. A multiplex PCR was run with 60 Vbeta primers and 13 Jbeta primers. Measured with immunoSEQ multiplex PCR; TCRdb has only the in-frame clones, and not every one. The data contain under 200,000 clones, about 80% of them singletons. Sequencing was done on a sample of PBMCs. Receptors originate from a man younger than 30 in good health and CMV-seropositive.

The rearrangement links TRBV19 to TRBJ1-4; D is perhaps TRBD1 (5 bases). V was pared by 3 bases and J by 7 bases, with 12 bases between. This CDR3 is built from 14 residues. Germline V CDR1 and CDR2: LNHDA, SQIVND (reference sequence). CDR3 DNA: TGTGCCAGTAGTATCTCTGGAGGGGTTGAAAAACTGTTTTTT. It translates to CASSISGGVEKLFF.

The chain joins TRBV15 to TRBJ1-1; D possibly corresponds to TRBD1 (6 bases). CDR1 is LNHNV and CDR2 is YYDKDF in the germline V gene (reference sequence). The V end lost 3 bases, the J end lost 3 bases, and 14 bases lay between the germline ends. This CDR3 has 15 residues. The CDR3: CATSSGSGVDTEAFF. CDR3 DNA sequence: TGTGCCACCAGCAGCGGGTCAGGGGTAGACACTGAAGCTTTCTTT.

For the CDR3, the DNA is TGTGCCAGCAGTTTAGAGGCTCCGAGATCGGCTGGAAACACCATATATTTT. It yields the protein CASSLEAPRSAGNTIYF. The chain carries TRBV27 and TRBJ1-3; D is unresolved. CDR3 length: 17 amino acids. Per the germline V gene, CDR1 is MNHEY and CDR2 is SMNVEV (reference sequence). V gave up 2 bases and J gave up 2 bases, with 16 bases separating them.

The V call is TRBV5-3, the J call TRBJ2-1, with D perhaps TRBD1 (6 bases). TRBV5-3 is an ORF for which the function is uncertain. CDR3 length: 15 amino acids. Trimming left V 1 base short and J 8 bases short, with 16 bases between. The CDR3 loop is CARSLCTGKKDEQFF. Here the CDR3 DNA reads TGTGCCAGAAGCTTGTGTACAGGGAAGAAGGATGAGCAGTTCTTC.

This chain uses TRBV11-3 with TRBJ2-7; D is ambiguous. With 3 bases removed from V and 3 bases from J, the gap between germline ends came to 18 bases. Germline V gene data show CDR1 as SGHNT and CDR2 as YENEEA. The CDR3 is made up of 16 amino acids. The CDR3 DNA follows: TGTGCCAGCAGCTTTGAATGGTTACCCGGTAACTACGAGCAGTACTTC. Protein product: CASSFEWLPGNYEQYF.

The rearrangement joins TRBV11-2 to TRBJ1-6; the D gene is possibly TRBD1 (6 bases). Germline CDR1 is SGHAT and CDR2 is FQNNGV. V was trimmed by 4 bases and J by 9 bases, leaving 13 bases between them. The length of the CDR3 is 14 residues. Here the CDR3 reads CASSSNRAGSPLHF. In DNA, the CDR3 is TGTGCCAGCAGCTCGAACAGGGCGGGTTCACCCCTCCACTTT.

The CDR3 DNA sequence: TGTGCCAGCAGCTTAGTGTCTCGGGGGATGGGTGAAGCTTTCTTT. The encoded protein is CASSLVSRGMGEAFF. The gene calls are TRBV11-2 and TRBJ1-1; tentative D call: TRBD1 (5 bases). The germline V gene has CDR1 SGHAT and CDR2 FQNNGV. V was clipped by 1 base and J by 7 bases, with 16 bases between them. CDR3 size: 15 residues.

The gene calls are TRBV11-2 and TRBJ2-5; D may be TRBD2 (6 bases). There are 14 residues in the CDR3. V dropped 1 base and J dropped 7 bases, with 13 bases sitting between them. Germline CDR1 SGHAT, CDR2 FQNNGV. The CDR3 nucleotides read TGTGCCAGCAGCTTAGGTCCGGGAGTGGGGACCCAGTACTTC. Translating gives CASSLGPGVGTQYF.

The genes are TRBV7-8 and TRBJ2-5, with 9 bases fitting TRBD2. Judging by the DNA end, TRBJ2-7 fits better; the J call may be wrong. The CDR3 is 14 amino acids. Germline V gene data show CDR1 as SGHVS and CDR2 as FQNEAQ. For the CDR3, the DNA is TGTGCCAGCAGCGCACTAGCGGGCGGGTACGAGCAGTACTTC. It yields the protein CASSALAGGYEQYF.